The 20 T cell receptor beta chains below come from one sample, sequenced in a study of shared clonotypes between healthy human individuals. Measured with immunoSEQ multiplex PCR; TCRdb has only the in-frame clones, and not every one. The top ten clones hold around 1.7% of a sample with around 1,900,000 clones, around 93% of them seen once. As defined, naive CD8 cells were CD45RO-negative and positively selected for CCR7, with terminally differentiated effector memory CD45RA+ cells excluded. The sample comprised naive CD8+ T cells from PBMCs. The origin of the receptors is a young man in good health. Some clones in this sample may be carry-over from other donors' samples.

V and J are TRBV7-9 and TRBJ2-6; 12 bases fit TRBD1. V lost 3 bases, J lost 2 bases, and 8 bases stayed unmatched. This CDR3 spans 19 amino acids. CDR1 and CDR2 from the germline V gene are SEHNR and FQNEAQ (reference sequence). The CDR3 spells CASSFSGGTGGPGANVLTF. Here the CDR3 DNA reads TGTGCCAGCAGCTTCTCGGGGGGGACAGGGGGCCCTGGGGCCAACGTCCTGACTTTC.

The chain couples TRBV2 to TRBJ1-1, with TRBD1 matching 7 bases. With V trimmed by 1 base and J by 10 bases, 3 bases remained unmatched. The germline CDR1 and CDR2 sequences are SNHLY and FYNNEI. The CDR3 sequence is 12 residues long. CDR3 in amino acids: CASSEVRGLAFF. DNA for the CDR3: TGTGCCAGCAGTGAAGTCAGGGGGTTAGCTTTCTTT.

V and J are TRBV7-2 and TRBJ2-3; D is ambiguous. V dropped 2 bases and J dropped 1 base, with 13 bases sitting between them. Germline assignment: CDR1 SGHTA and CDR2 FQGNSA. This CDR3 contains 16 residues. CDR3 protein: CASSLSPPTRTDTQYF. For the CDR3, the DNA is TGTGCCAGCAGCTTAAGTCCGCCAACTCGCACAGATACGCAGTATTTT.

The gene calls are TRBV27 and TRBJ1-1; D might be TRBD1 (5 bases). V gave up 1 base and J gave up 6 bases, with 9 bases separating them. The germline V gene has CDR1 MNHEY and CDR2 SMNVEV (reference sequence). The CDR3 totals 13 residues. CDR3 protein: CASSLLGQSEAFF. The CDR3 region has the DNA TGTGCCAGCAGTTTATTAGGACAATCTGAAGCTTTCTTT.

In this sample, this clone turned up once. The chain couples TRBV27 to TRBJ2-1; 7 nucleotides agree with TRBD2. J was trimmed by 10 bases and V by 6 bases; bases with no gene match: 6. The CDR3 length is 12 residues. Germline CDR1 is MNHEY and CDR2 is SMNVEV (reference sequence). DNA for the CDR3: TGTGCCAGCAGCGGTCCGGGACTAGAGCAGTTCTTC. Residues: CASSGPGLEQFF.

The J gene is TRBJ2-5, the V gene TRBV7-2, with 15 bases lining up with TRBD2. CDR1 and CDR2 from the germline V gene are SGHTA and FQGNSA. This CDR3 is 17 amino acids long. The junction had 5 bases not matched to a gene; V was cut back by 1 base and J by 5 bases. CDR3 in DNA: TGTGCCAGCAGCTTAGGGACTAGCGGGAGGGCCCGGGAGACCCAGTACTTC. This codes for CASSLGTSGRARETQYF.

This chain joins TRBV5-8 and TRBJ1-1; unclear D gene. Germline V gene data show CDR1 as SGHTS and CDR2 as YDEGEE. The germline V and J ends were trimmed by 4 bases and 1 base, with 11 bases remaining between them. The CDR3 is 14 amino acids. The CDR3 coding sequence is TGTGCCAGCAGCATCGGATGGGGGAACACTGAAGCTTTCTTT. Encoded protein: CASSIGWGNTEAFF.

The rearrangement joins TRBV7-3 to TRBJ1-5; 8 bases line up with TRBD1. Losses at the gene ends were 2 bases for V and 9 bases for J; bases not matched to a gene: 6. The CDR3 length is 14 residues. Germline CDR1 is SGHTA and CDR2 is FQGTGA. CDR3 residues: CASSLSPGTGPQHF. The CDR3, as DNA: TGTGCCAGCAGCTTATCGCCGGGGACAGGGCCCCAGCATTTT.

The chain combines TRBV19 with TRBJ1-1; D gene ambiguous. V shed 5 bases and J shed 0 bases, with 10 bases lying between them. The germline CDR1 and CDR2 sequences are LNHDA and SQIVND (reference sequence). CDR3 length: 14 amino acids. The CDR3 bases are TGTGCCAGTAGTTACAGAGTCATGAACACTGAAGCTTTCTTT. Translation: CASSYRVMNTEAFF.

The chain links TRBV27 to TRBJ2-3; 7 bases fit TRBD2. Germline CDR1 and CDR2: MNHEY and SMNVEV (reference sequence). This CDR3 is 16 amino acids long. The V segment lost 5 bases and the J segment 4 bases; nucleotides outside the gene matches: 12. Here the CDR3 reads CASSPWGGSLPDTQYF. As DNA, the CDR3 is TGTGCCAGCAGTCCGTGGGGCGGGAGTTTGCCAGATACGCAGTATTTT.

The rearrangement links TRBV27 to TRBJ2-2, with D perhaps assigned TRBD1 or TRBD2 (5 bases each). The germline gives CDR1 MNHEY, CDR2 SMNVEV (reference sequence). V was clipped by 0 bases and J by 7 bases, with 12 bases between them. This CDR3 is built from 15 residues. CDR3 loop: CASSLSPGTGGELFF. The CDR3 coding sequence is TGTGCCAGCAGTTTATCCCCCGGGACGGGCGGGGAGCTGTTTTTT.

The V gene is TRBV11-2, the J gene TRBJ2-7, with D possibly being TRBD1 (6 bases). V gave up 5 bases and J gave up 2 bases, with 19 bases separating them. The CDR3 consists of 16 residues. CDR1 is SGHAT, CDR2 FQNNGV, per germline. As DNA, the CDR3 is TGTGCCAGCAGCGCACATTTCGCAGGGGAGCCCTACGAGCAGTACTTC. It yields the protein CASSAHFAGEPYEQYF.

The chain recombines TRBV29-1 with TRBJ1-2, with TRBD1 as a possible D gene (5 bases). The CDR3 contains 12 residues. Deletions cut 6 bases from V and 4 bases from J, with 12 bases between. Per the germline V gene, CDR1 is SQVTM and CDR2 is ANQGSEA. The CDR3 DNA sequence: TGCAGCGTAATCAGGGCATCCTATGGCTACACCTTC. Translation: CSVIRASYGYTF.

The table lists this clone with a count of one. The chain carries TRBV27 and TRBJ2-5, with D unclear. V shed 2 bases and J shed 1 base, with 8 bases lying between them. Looked up from germline, CDR1 is MNHEY and CDR2 is SMNVEV (reference sequence). This CDR3 contains 14 residues. This chain's CDR3 is CASSLKASQETQYF. CDR3 nucleotides: TGTGCCAGCAGTTTAAAAGCTAGCCAAGAGACCCAGTACTTC.

J is TRBJ2-5 and V is TRBV6-5; the match to TRBD2 covers 10 bases. V shed 6 bases and J 3 bases; nucleotides not matched to a gene: 4. CDR3 length: 14 amino acids. Per germline, CDR1 MNHEY and CDR2 SVGAGI. The DNA of the CDR3 is TGTGCCAGCAGAGGACTAGCGGAAGAAGAGACCCAGTACTTC. This codes for CASRGLAEEETQYF.

The chain employs TRBV5-4 and TRBJ1-1; D is ambiguous. The CDR3 consists of 13 residues. Germline values: CDR1 SGHNT, CDR2 YYREEE (reference sequence). The germline V and J ends were trimmed by 1 base and 6 bases, with 10 bases remaining between them. The CDR3 here is CASSLLGGAEAFF. The CDR3 nucleotides read TGTGCCAGCAGCTTGCTCGGCGGCGCTGAAGCTTTCTTT.

A note on this clone: The same CDR3 also results from other DNA sequences found in this sample. This chain joins TRBV27 and TRBJ1-1; D not resolved. The CDR3 is 14 amino acids. The ends were cut back, 2 bases at V and 0 bases at J, with 7 bases in the middle. CDR1 and CDR2 (germline): MNHEY, SMNVEV (reference sequence). CDR3 protein: CASSLRDLNTEAFF. In nucleotides, the CDR3 is TGTGCCAGCAGTTTACGAGACCTGAACACTGAAGCTTTCTTT.

The chain combines TRBV10-3 with TRBJ2-7, with 7 nucleotides matching TRBD2. V lost 6 bases and J lost 0; bases outside the gene matches: 5. The length of the CDR3 is 14 residues. The germline V gene has CDR1 ENHRY and CDR2 SYGVKD. CDR3 bases: TGTGCCATCAGCAATCTAGCGGACTCCTACGAGCAGTACTTC. This sequence encodes CAISNLADSYEQYF.

The chain combines TRBV28 with TRBJ1-1; TRBD1 aligns across 7 bases. Germline CDR1 MDHEN, CDR2 SYDVKM. The CDR3 sequence is 16 residues long. Unmatched junction bases numbered 9, after V lost 5 bases and J lost 0 bases. CDR3 residues: CASSRPRGQMNTEAFF. For the CDR3, the DNA is TGTGCCAGCAGTAGGCCCCGGGGACAGATGAACACTGAAGCTTTCTTT.

This chain joins TRBV10-3 and TRBJ1-2; 10 bases match TRBD1. CDR3 size: 13 residues. Trimming cost V 4 bases and J 5 bases; bases outside gene matches: 1. The germline CDR1 and CDR2 sequences are ENHRY and SYGVKD. Written as DNA, the CDR3 is TGTGCCATCAGTGTGGGACAGGGGTATGGCTACACCTTC. This sequence encodes CAISVGQGYGYTF.